This TCR beta chain came from a study of CD8 T cells in ankylosing spondylitis. Study-level results: Disease-linked clones proved CD8+ and comparatively uncommon in peripheral blood. Characteristic of ankylosing spondylitis blood, it appeared, was a TCR beta motif comprising about eight highly homologous variants.

Notes on this clonotype: Antigen: not known.

Researchers built TCR beta libraries using quantitative 5'-RACE with molecular barcodes. TCRdb processed the 5' RACE reads anew with MiXCR; each CDR3 protein has one entry. The data contain about 800,000 distinct CDR3 sequences, 12% of them seen just once; the ten biggest clones take up under 0.6%. This CDR3 spans 15 amino acids. Trimming cost V 0 bases and J 0 bases, with 5 bases left between them. Germline loops: CDR1 LNHNV, CDR2 YYDKDF (reference sequence). Specimen: blood, either unsorted or a sorted T cell fraction (not recorded which). The chain has TRBV15 and TRBJ1-4; D unresolved. This receptor was taken from a male donor with ankylosing spondylitis. CDR3: CATSRDKATNEKLFF. The CDR3 region has the DNA TGTGCCACCAGCAGAGATAAGGCAACTAATGAAAAACTGTTTTTT.